A selection of T cell receptor beta chains follows, all from one sample in a study of PD-1 blockade in classical Hodgkin lymphoma. TCRdb's copy holds only in-frame clones and misses some; the assay was immunoSEQ multiplex PCR. The sample yields 25,000 to 35,000 clones, more than 80% seen once. Material: CD4+ T cells from blood, obtained before the fourth cycle of nivolumab. The receptor source for this set is a human donor with classical Hodgkin lymphoma. The CDR3 runs from the conserved cysteine through the conserved F or W. D genes are given only for firm matches. Only part of the rows carry a size: once, few, many, or a class if the clone is expanded.

TGCGCCAGCAGCTTGATTACACAGGGTCCCGGGGAGCTGTTTTTT CASSLITQGPGELFF TRBV5-1 - TRBJ2-2 -
TGTGCCAGCAGCTTTACGGACACCGGGGAGCTGTTTTTT CASSFTDTGELFF TRBV7-9 - TRBJ2-2 -
TGCGCCAGCAGCCTACAGGGAACCGGGGAGCTGTTTTTT CASSLQGTGELFF TRBV5-1 - TRBJ2-2 -
TGTGCCAGCAGCCAAGATGGACGGAACTATGGCTACACCTTC CASSQDGRNYGYTF TRBV14 - TRBJ1-2 -
TGTGCCAGCAGTCCTGTCCCCGGGACAGGGTACGAGCAGTACTTC CASSPVPGTGYEQYF TRBV28 - TRBJ2-7 TRBD1
TGTGCCAGCAGCTTACGGGACACTGAAGCTTTCTTT CASSLRDTEAFF TRBV7-9 - TRBJ1-1 -
TGTGCCAGCAGCGGACTCGGGACAGCAAACACCGGGGAGCTGTTTTTT CASSGLGTANTGELFF TRBV28 - TRBJ2-2 TRBD1
TGTGCCAGCAGATGGGACTACGAGCAGTACTTC CASRWDYEQYF TRBV28 - TRBJ2-7 -
TGTGCCAGCAGCCTGGACAGGGGGAACACCATATATTTT CASSLDRGNTIYF TRBV7-9 few TRBJ1-3 TRBD1
TGTGCCAGCAGTGAATACGGGAACGGGCTCTACAATGAGCAGTTCTTC CASSEYGNGLYNEQFF TRBV25-1 - TRBJ2-1 -
TGTGCCAGCAGCTTGCTTCAGGGATCGGTCGTGACGGACACTGAAGCTTTCTTT CASSLLQGSVVTDTEAFF TRBV5-6 - TRBJ1-1 -
TGTGCCAGCCACGGGGGGACCGTCTATGGCTACACCTTC CASHGGTVYGYTF TRBV2 - TRBJ1-2 -
TGTGCCAGCAGCCAAGAGACAGGGAATTTAAATTCACCCCTCCACTTT CASSQETGNLNSPLHF TRBV4-2 few TRBJ1-6 TRBD1
TGTGCCAGCAGCTTATTTGTTAGGTACCGCACAGATACGCAGTATTTT CASSLFVRYRTDTQYF TRBV7-9 - TRBJ2-3 -
TGTGCCAGCAGCCAAGTAGGGTTGGGCTACAATGAGCAGTTCTTC CASSQVGLGYNEQFF TRBV14 - TRBJ2-1 -
TGTGCCTGGCAACGCGGGGGGTCCGAAGCTTTCTTT CAWQRGGSEAFF TRBV30 - TRBJ1-1 -
TGCGCCAGCAGCTTAAGCGGGGCAAGCTCCTACGAGCAGTACTTC CASSLSGASSYEQYF TRBV5-1 - TRBJ2-7 TRBD2
TGCGCCAGCAGCCAAGAACCGTATGGGGGGGACAGGGGCGAGTTCTTC CASSQEPYGGDRGEFF TRBV4-1 once TRBJ2-1 TRBD1
TGTGCCAGCAGCTTAGTGGCCGATGGGACCCAGTACTTC CASSLVADGTQYF TRBV7-8 - TRBJ2-5 -
TGCGCCAGCAGCCAAGATGATTGGGAGTTAACTAATCAGCCCCAGCATTTT CASSQDDWELTNQPQHF TRBV4-1 - TRBJ1-5 -
TGTGCCAGCAGCGGACAGGGTAGGGAAAAACTGTTTTTT CASSGQGREKLFF TRBV2 medium-sized TRBJ1-4 TRBD1
TGTGCCAGCACGGGGGGACAGGGGACTTACAATGAGCAGTTCTTC CASTGGQGTYNEQFF TRBV6-5 - TRBJ2-1 TRBD1
TGCGCCAGCAAGGGACAGAGCCTTAATGAAAAACTGTTTTTT CASKGQSLNEKLFF TRBV5-1 - TRBJ1-4 TRBD1
TGTGCCAGCAGCTTAGGGACGGATGCCTACGAGCAGTACTTC CASSLGTDAYEQYF TRBV7-9 - TRBJ2-7 -
TGCGCCAGCAGCGGCTCGCATCAAGAGACCCAGTACTTC CASSGSHQETQYF TRBV5-1 - TRBJ2-5 -
TGTGCCAGCGCCACCGAACAGGGCTCCTACGAGCAGTACTTC CASATEQGSYEQYF TRBV2 - TRBJ2-7 -
TGCGCCAGCAGCTTGGAGATCCAGGGAGTTGGTGAAAAACTGTTTTTT CASSLEIQGVGEKLFF TRBV5-1 once TRBJ1-4 -
TGTGCCAGCAACAGACTAGCGGGGGAGCCTACGCAGTATTTT CASNRLAGEPTQYF TRBV7-9 - TRBJ2-3 TRBD2
TGCGCCAGCAGCTTCGGGCTAGCGGCCGCCTGGGGGAACAATGAGCAGTTCTTC CASSFGLAAAWGNNEQFF TRBV5-1 - TRBJ2-1 TRBD2
TGCGCCAGCAGCTTCCAGGGGGCGGGAGGCTACACCTTC CASSFQGAGGYTF TRBV5-1 - TRBJ1-2 TRBD1
TGCGCCAGCAGCTTGGGGGACAGCTCTAATGAAAAACTGTTTTTT CASSLGDSSNEKLFF TRBV5-1 - TRBJ1-4 TRBD1
TGTGCCAGCAGTTGGACAGGGAAATCAGAAAAACTGTTTTTT CASSWTGKSEKLFF TRBV6-1 - TRBJ1-4 TRBD1
TGCGCCAGCAGCTTGGCCCCAGATACCTACGAGCAGTACTTC CASSLAPDTYEQYF TRBV5-1 - TRBJ2-7 -
TGCGCCAGCAGCTTGGGCCGCGGGGGCGGTGAAAAACTGTTTTTT CASSLGRGGGEKLFF TRBV5-1 once TRBJ1-4 -
TGCGCCAGCAGGTTGGACGGGCAAAACACTGAAGCTTTCTTT CASRLDGQNTEAFF TRBV5-1 - TRBJ1-1 -
TGCGCCAGCAGCTTGGTTGGGCAGGGCCGTGCCAATGAGCAGTTCTTC CASSLVGQGRANEQFF TRBV5-1 - TRBJ2-1 -
TGTGCCAGCAGCCAACCGACAGGGGAAGCTTTCTTT CASSQPTGEAFF TRBV11-2 - TRBJ1-1 TRBD1
TGTGCTAGTGGCCATGACAGGTCTGGCGCTTTCTTT CASGHDRSGAFF TRBV12-5 - TRBJ1-1 -
TGCGCCAGCAGCTTGGGGGGAGGCCAGCCCCAGCATTTT CASSLGGGQPQHF TRBV5-1 - TRBJ1-5 -
TGCGCCAGCAGCGCTCTAGCGGGGGGGACAGATACGCAGTATTTT CASSALAGGTDTQYF TRBV5-1 - TRBJ2-3 TRBD2
TGTGCCAGTAGAACGACAGACCAGAACACTGAAGCTTTCTTT CASRTTDQNTEAFF TRBV19 - TRBJ1-1 -
TGCGCCAGCAAGGGAAACATTCAGTACTTC CASKGNIQYF TRBV10-1 - TRBJ2-4 -
TGCGCCAGGGAGGGGGTAGGGGCGCATGGAAACACCATATATTTT CAREGVGAHGNTIYF TRBV10-1 - TRBJ1-3 -
TGTGCCAGCAGCTTGGGCTATCAGTACGAGCAGTACTTC CASSLGYQYEQYF TRBV5-4 - TRBJ2-7 -
TGTGCCAGCAGCTTACCGCCGGGGGGGTTAATTGGTTTCTACACCTTC CASSLPPGGLIGFYTF TRBV7-9 - TRBJ1-2 -
TGTGCCACCAGCAGAGGACGAGCGGAGCGGGGGGTGTTTAACTATGGCTACACCTTC CATSRGRAERGVFNYGYTF TRBV15 - TRBJ1-2 -
TGTGCCAGTAGTGTCGGCCGACAGAGACACACAGATACGCAGTATTTT CASSVGRQRHTDTQYF TRBV19 - TRBJ2-3 -
TGTGCCAGCAGCCAAGTAGGGGTGGGATCCGAGCAGTACTTC CASSQVGVGSEQYF TRBV4-2 - TRBJ2-7 -
TGTGCCAGCAGTTACTCCACGGGGGGCCATTACAATGAGCAGTTCTTC CASSYSTGGHYNEQFF TRBV6-5 - TRBJ2-1 -
TGCGCCAGCAGCTTCCCGGGGACTACCTACAATGAGCAGTTCTTC CASSFPGTTYNEQFF TRBV5-1 - TRBJ2-1 TRBD2